The present TCR beta chain was sequenced within a study of blood T cell repertoires in COVID-19. About the research overall: Sources were T cells, B-cell-depleted T cells, or PBMCs; the material itself was cDNA or gDNA.

Trimming took 6 bases from V and 0 from J, leaving 9 bases between them. The CDR3 totals 15 residues. CDR1 is WSHSY and CDR2 is SAAADI in the germline V gene. Original analysis: Cell counts per sample came from amplifying reference gene primers. The table came from immunoSEQ multiplex PCR; TCRdb's copy has only in-frame clones and leaves some out. V and J calls and clone size come straight from that table; D and trimming were deduced from the DNA. The top ten clones hold roughly 0.76% of a sample with roughly 190,000 clones, 90% to 95% of them seen once. This chain connects TRBV10-2 to TRBJ2-6, with D unclear. The sequence was collected from a man aged 30-40 years with COVID-19, enrolled during active disease. The sample was peripheral blood. The CDR3 region has the DNA TGCGCCAGCAGCCCTAGACTCTCTGGGGCCAACGTCCTGACTTTC. It yields the protein CASSPRLSGANVLTF.